This T cell receptor (beta chain) was recorded in a study of blood T cells in healthy people across ages. Through a sample-barcoded 5' primer and a J-beta primer mix, a second PCR was run for roughly 6 to 12 cycles. TCRdb redid the calling of the 5' RACE reads with MiXCR, one entry per CDR3 protein. The sample yields hundreds of thousands of distinct CDR3 sequences, about 47% seen once. CDR1 and CDR2 (germline): SGHTA, FQGNSA. The CDR3 is made up of 14 amino acids. As concerns this clonotype: A junction end diverges from the germline sequence, so it may reflect a read error.

The V gene is TRBV7-2, the J gene TRBJ1-2, with D possibly matching TRBD1 (5 bases). This sequence originates from a man at least 80 years old in good health. Material: blood. CDR3 coding DNA: TGTGCCAGCAGCCAAAACCAGGGATCAGATGGCTGCACCTTC. Translation gives CASSQNQGSDGCTF.